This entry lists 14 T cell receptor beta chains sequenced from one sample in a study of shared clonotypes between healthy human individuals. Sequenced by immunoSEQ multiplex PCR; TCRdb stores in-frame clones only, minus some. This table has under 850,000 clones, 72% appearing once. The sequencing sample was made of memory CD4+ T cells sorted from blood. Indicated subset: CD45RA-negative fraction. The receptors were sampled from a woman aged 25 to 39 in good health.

CDR3 amino acids: CASSIESGHYEQYF. CDR3 bases: TGTGCCAGTAGTATAGAATCCGGGCATTACGAGCAGTACTTC. The V gene is TRBV19, the J gene TRBJ2-7; D remains ambiguous. The CDR3 consists of 14 residues. Trimming shortened V by 0 bases and J by 4 bases, and 10 bases separated the two germline ends. Looked up from germline, CDR1 is LNHDA and CDR2 is SQIVND (reference sequence).

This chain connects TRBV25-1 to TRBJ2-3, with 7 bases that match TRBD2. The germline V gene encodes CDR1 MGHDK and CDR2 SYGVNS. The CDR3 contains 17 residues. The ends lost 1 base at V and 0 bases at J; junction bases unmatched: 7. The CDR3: CASSELGGSSSTDTQYF. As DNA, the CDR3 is TGTGCCAGCAGTGAATTGGGGGGGTCATCTAGCACAGATACGCAGTATTTT.

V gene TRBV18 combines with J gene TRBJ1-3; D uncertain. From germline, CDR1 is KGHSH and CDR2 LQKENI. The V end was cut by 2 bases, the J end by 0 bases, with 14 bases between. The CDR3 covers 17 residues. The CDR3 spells CASSPTLSRRSGNTIYF. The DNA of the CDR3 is TGTGCCAGCTCACCAACTCTGTCTAGACGCTCTGGAAACACCATATATTTT.

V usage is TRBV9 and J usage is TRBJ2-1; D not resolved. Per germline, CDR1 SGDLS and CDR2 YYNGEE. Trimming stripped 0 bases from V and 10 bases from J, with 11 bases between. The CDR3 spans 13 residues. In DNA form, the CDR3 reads TGTGCCAGCAGCGTAGTGGCCGGGCCGGAGCAGTTCTTC. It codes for CASSVVAGPEQFF.

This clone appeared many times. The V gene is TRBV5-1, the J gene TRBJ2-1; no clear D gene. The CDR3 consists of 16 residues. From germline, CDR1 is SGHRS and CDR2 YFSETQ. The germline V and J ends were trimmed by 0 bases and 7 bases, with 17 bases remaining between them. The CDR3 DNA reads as TGCGCCAGCAGCTTGGCTCGAGGACCGTTAGAAAATGAGCAGTTCTTC. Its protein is CASSLARGPLENEQFF.

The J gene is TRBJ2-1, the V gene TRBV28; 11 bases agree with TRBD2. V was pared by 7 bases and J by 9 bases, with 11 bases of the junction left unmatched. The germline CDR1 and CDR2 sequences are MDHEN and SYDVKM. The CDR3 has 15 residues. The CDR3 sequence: CASIYSGRASGEQFF. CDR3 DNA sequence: TGTGCCAGCATCTATAGCGGGAGGGCCTCGGGTGAGCAGTTCTTC.

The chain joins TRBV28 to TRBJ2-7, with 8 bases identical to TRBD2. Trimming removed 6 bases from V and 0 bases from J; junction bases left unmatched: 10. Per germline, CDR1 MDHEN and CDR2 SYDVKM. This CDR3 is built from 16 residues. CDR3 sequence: CASSKTGLAGSYEQYF. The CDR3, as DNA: TGTGCCAGCAGCAAAACTGGGCTAGCGGGCTCCTACGAGCAGTACTTC.

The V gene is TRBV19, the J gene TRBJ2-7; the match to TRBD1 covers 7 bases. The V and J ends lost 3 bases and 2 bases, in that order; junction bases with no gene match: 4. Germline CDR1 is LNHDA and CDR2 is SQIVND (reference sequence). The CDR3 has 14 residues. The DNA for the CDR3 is TGTGCCAGTAGTATCGGGACAGATCCCTACGAGCAGTACTTC. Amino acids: CASSIGTDPYEQYF.

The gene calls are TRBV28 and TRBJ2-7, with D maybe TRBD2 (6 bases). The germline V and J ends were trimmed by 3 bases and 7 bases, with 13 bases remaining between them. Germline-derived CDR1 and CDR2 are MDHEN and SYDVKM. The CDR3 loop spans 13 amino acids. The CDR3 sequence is CASSFSWAGEQYF. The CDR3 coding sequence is TGTGCCAGCAGTTTCTCTTGGGCGGGGGAGCAGTACTTC.

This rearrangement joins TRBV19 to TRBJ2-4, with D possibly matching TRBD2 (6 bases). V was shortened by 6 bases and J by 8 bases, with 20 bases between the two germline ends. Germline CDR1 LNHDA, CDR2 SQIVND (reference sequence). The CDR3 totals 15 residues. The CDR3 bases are TGTGCCAGTAGAGAGTCGGGAGAGGTGGGAGACATTCAGTACTTC. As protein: CASRESGEVGDIQYF.

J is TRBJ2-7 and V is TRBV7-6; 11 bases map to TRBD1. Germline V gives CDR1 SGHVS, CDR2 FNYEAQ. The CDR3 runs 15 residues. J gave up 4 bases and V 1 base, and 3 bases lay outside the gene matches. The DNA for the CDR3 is TGTGCCAGCAGCTTAGGGACAGGGGGCGTGTACGAGCAGTACTTC. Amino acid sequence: CASSLGTGGVYEQYF.

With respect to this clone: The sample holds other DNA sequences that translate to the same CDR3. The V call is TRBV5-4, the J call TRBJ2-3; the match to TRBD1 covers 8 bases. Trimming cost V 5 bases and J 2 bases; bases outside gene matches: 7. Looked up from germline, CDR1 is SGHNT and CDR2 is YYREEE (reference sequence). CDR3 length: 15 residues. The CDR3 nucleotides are TGTGCCAGCAGTCCCGGGACAGGTTCCACAGATACGCAGTATTTT. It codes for CASSPGTGSTDTQYF. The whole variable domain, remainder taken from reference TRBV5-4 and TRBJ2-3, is ETGVTQSPTHLIKTRGQQVTLRCSSQSGHNTVSWYQQALGQGPQFIFQYYREEENGRGNFPPRFSGLQFPNYSSELNVNALELDDSALYLCASSPGTGSTDTQYFGPGTRLTVL.

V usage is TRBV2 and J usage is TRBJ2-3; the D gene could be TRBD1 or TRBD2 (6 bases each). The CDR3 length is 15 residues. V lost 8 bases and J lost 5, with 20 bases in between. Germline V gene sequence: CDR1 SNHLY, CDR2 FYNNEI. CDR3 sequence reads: CASSGALGRGDTQYF. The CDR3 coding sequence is TGTGCCAGCTCGGGGGCGTTAGGAAGGGGAGATACGCAGTATTTT.

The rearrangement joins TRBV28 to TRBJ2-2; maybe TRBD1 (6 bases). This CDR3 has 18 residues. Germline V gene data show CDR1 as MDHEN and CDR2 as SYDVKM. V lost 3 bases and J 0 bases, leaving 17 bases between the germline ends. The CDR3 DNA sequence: TGTGCCAGCAGTTTCTGGGGGCGGGTAGACTCGAACACCGGGGAGCTGTTTTTT. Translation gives CASSFWGRVDSNTGELFF.